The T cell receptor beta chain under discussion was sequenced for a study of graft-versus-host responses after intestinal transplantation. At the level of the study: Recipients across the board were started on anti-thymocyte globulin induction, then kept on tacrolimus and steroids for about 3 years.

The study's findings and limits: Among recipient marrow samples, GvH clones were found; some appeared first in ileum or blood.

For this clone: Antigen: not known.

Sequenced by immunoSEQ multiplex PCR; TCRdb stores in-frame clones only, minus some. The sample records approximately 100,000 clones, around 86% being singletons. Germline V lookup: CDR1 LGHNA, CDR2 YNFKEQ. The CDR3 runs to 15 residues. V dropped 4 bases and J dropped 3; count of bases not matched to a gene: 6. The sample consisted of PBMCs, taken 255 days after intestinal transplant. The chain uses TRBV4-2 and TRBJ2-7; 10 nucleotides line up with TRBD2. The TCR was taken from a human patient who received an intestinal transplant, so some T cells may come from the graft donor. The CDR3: CASSPRLAGIYEQYF. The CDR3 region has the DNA TGTGCCAGCAGCCCAAGACTAGCGGGCATCTACGAGCAGTACTTC.